Below, one T cell receptor (beta chain) is given with its context. The antigen is not known. The source of the sample is a study of lymphopenia after photon versus proton radiotherapy. General observations from the study: Proton therapy kept repertoires fairly stable, unlike photons, which gained effector/memory cells. In patients who died, overall survival fell as post-nadir TCR diversity dropped more. Survival link was tested only in deceased patients; proton benefit remains a possibility.

TCRdb's table, derived via immunoSEQ multiplex PCR, lists solely in-frame clones and lacks some. Of 60,000 to 75,000 clones listed, roughly 87% were seen once; the top ten hold over 10%. This CDR3 region has 16 residues. CDR1 LNHDA and CDR2 SQIVND come from the germline V gene (reference sequence). V dropped 5 bases and J dropped 8; count of bases not matched to a gene: 16. The chain combines TRBV19 with TRBJ1-2; 8 nucleotides line up with TRBD1. The receptor was derived from a man older than 75 with esophageal cancer. The sample was peripheral blood, taken from a patient treated with proton-based radiotherapy. The CDR3 DNA follows: TGTGCCAGTAGTCCCGCCGGGACAGGAACGTCCAGAGGCTACACCTTC. As protein: CASSPAGTGTSRGYTF.